Following are 24 T cell receptor beta chains from one sample sequenced in a study of blood T cell repertoires in COVID-19. Profiling relied on immunoSEQ multiplex PCR, and the TCRdb table lists in-frame clones only, not all of them. Of approximately 50,000 clones in the sample, roughly 89% are singletons; the top ten hold around 30%. Sequencing input: peripheral blood. These receptors originate from a woman aged 80 or over with acute or convalescent COVID-19.

The chain is built from TRBV5-1 and TRBJ1-6; D gene ambiguous. The CDR3 spans 13 residues. Germline CDR1 SGHRS, CDR2 YFSETQ. V dropped 0 bases and J dropped 8 bases, with 6 bases sitting between them. This chain's CDR3 is CASSLERDSPLHF. In nucleotides, the CDR3 is TGCGCCAGCAGCTTGGAGAGGGATTCACCCCTCCACTTT.

The chain links TRBV27 to TRBJ2-7; the D gene is possibly TRBD2 (5 bases). Germline CDR1 and CDR2: MNHEY and SMNVEV (reference sequence). This CDR3 region has 15 residues. The V gene lost 3 bases and the J gene lost 11 bases, with 23 bases spanning the gap. The CDR3 bases are TGTGCCAGCAGTTTCAACCCCATCCGGGGAGTGAAGGAGTACGTC. Translating it yields CASSFNPIRGVKEYV.

The chain couples TRBV6-1 to TRBJ1-6; 8 bases agree with TRBD1. Germline values: CDR1 MNHNS, CDR2 SASEGT. After removal of 4 bases from V and 9 bases from J, the junction contained 14 bases not matched to a gene. The CDR3 consists of 17 residues. In DNA, the CDR3 is TGTGCCAGCAGTGCAAGGGGACAGGAGGAAATTATTTCACCCCTCCACTTT. This encodes CASSARGQEEIISPLHF.

The table lists this clone with a count of one. This chain connects TRBV18 to TRBJ2-3, with TRBD2 identical over 9 bases. The CDR3 has 15 amino acids. V dropped 1 base and J dropped 4; count of bases not matched to a gene: 3. Germline-derived CDR1 and CDR2 are KGHSH and LQKENI. CDR3 residues: CASSPLIAGADTQYF. CDR3 DNA sequence: TGTGCCAGCTCACCACTTATAGCGGGGGCAGATACGCAGTATTTT.

The chain joins TRBV4-1 to TRBJ2-3; 8 bases align to TRBD2. CDR1 and CDR2 from the germline V gene are MGHRA and YSYEKL. Trimming took 1 base from V and 2 from J; bases not matched to a gene: 5. The CDR3 loop spans 16 amino acids. The CDR3 coding sequence is TGCGCCAGCAGCCAAGTTAGCGGGGTTACCACAGATACGCAGTATTTT. As protein: CASSQVSGVTTDTQYF.

The chain employs TRBV5-1 and TRBJ2-7; 10 bases match TRBD2. The CDR3 spans 18 residues. With 4 bases clipped from V and 6 bases from J, the junction kept 19 bases outside the gene matches. Germline loops: CDR1 SGHRS, CDR2 YFSETQ. Here the CDR3 DNA reads TGCGCCAGCAGCCGGAGGGCTAGCGGGGGATTTTCAGGGTCCGAGCAGTACTTC. This translates into CASSRRASGGFSGSEQYF.

V usage is TRBV30 and J usage is TRBJ1-1; a weak D match, TRBD1 (5 bases). Germline V lookup: CDR1 GTSNPN, CDR2 SVGIG (reference sequence). The germline V and J ends were trimmed by 1 base and 11 bases, with 14 bases remaining between them. The CDR3 contains 12 residues. The CDR3 sequence: CAWSDETVKAFF. The CDR3 region has the DNA TGTGCCTGGAGTGACGAGACAGTTAAGGCTTTCTTT.

V usage is TRBV9 and J usage is TRBJ2-1, with 9 nucleotides matching TRBD2. CDR3 length: 15 residues. CDR1 and CDR2 from the germline V gene are SGDLS and YYNGEE. Trimming took 0 bases from V and 6 from J; bases not matched to a gene: 4. CDR3 loop: CASSVEVAGVNEQFF. The CDR3 nucleotides are TGTGCCAGCAGCGTAGAGGTAGCGGGGGTCAATGAGCAGTTCTTC.

Only one count was recorded for this clone. The CDR3 DNA follows: TGTGCCAGTACTGGGGGACCGGGACAGATCACAGATACGCAGTATTTT. Protein product: CASTGGPGQITDTQYF. This chain joins TRBV19 and TRBJ2-3, with 7 bases aligning to TRBD1. This CDR3 has 16 amino acids. Germline trimming cut 7 bases from V and 2 bases from J; bases unmatched to any gene: 12. Per germline, CDR1 LNHDA and CDR2 SQIVND (reference sequence).

CDR3 nucleotide sequence: TGTGCCAGTGTCGGGACTGAAGCTTTCTTT. Translating it yields CASVGTEAFF. The chain is built from TRBV25-1 and TRBJ1-1; D is undetermined. V shed 9 bases and J shed 5 bases, with 7 bases lying between them. Germline values: CDR1 MGHDK, CDR2 SYGVNS. The CDR3 covers 10 residues.

The V gene is TRBV28, the J gene TRBJ2-7; D may be TRBD1 (5 bases). Germline-derived CDR1 and CDR2 are MDHEN and SYDVKM. V was shortened by 3 bases and J by 4 bases, with 19 bases between the two germline ends. This CDR3 comprises 16 residues. The CDR3 DNA reads TGTGCCAGCAGTTTCGCCCTCAGGGCAGGGATGTACGAGCAGTACGTC. As protein: CASSFALRAGMYEQYV.

The V call is TRBV6-5, the J call TRBJ1-3; D is possibly TRBD1 (6 bases). The CDR3 sequence is 15 residues long. With 7 bases removed from V and 0 bases from J, the gap between germline ends came to 13 bases. The V gene's germline CDR1 is MNHEY and CDR2 SVGAGI. The CDR3 DNA is TGTGCCAGCACCCAGACAGGCTACTCTGGAAACACCATATATTTT. Translated: CASTQTGYSGNTIYF.

The genes are TRBV24-1 and TRBJ2-1, with D maybe TRBD2 (7 bases). V lost 0 bases and J lost 2, with 10 bases in between. The V gene's germline CDR1 is KGHDR and CDR2 SFDVKD. CDR3 length: 16 residues. Here the CDR3 DNA reads TGTGCCACCAGTGATTTGAGGGGGGGGCCCTACAATGAGCAGTTCTTC. Protein: CATSDLRGGPYNEQFF.

This chain uses TRBV9 with TRBJ2-5; unclear D gene. V lost 4 bases, J lost 3 bases, and 7 bases lay in between. The CDR3 has 12 residues. The germline CDR1 and CDR2 sequences are SGDLS and YYNGEE. The CDR3 here is CASSPMEETQYF. As DNA, the CDR3 is TGTGCCAGCAGCCCTATGGAAGAGACCCAGTACTTC.

This clone was found a few times. J is TRBJ1-4 and V is TRBV9; no clear D gene. Germline CDR1 reads SGDLS; CDR2 reads YYNGEE. This CDR3 has 15 residues. V lost 3 bases, J lost 0 bases, and 9 bases lay in between. CDR3: CASSASLATNEKLFF. CDR3 nucleotides: TGTGCCAGCAGCGCTAGTCTGGCAACTAATGAAAAACTGTTTTTT.

The chain employs TRBV9 and TRBJ2-5; 7 nucleotides line up with TRBD1. The CDR3 is 17 residues long. Losses at the gene ends were 4 bases for V and 0 bases for J; bases not matched to a gene: 12. Germline CDR1 and CDR2: SGDLS and YYNGEE. The CDR3 protein is CASSPGSLGTDQETQYF. CDR3 nucleotide sequence: TGTGCCAGCAGCCCGGGGAGTCTCGGGACAGACCAAGAGACCCAGTACTTC.

This clone was observed once. This chain links TRBV19 with TRBJ1-5, with 11 nucleotides matching TRBD1. Germline lookup yields CDR1 LNHDA and CDR2 SQIVND (reference sequence). There are 16 residues in the CDR3. Trimming cost V 5 bases and J 6 bases; bases outside gene matches: 9. CDR3 sequence: CASSRGQGATPQPQHF. The DNA for the CDR3 is TGTGCCAGTAGTCGAGGACAGGGGGCGACTCCTCAGCCCCAGCATTTT.

This clone has just one count. The chain has TRBV2 and TRBJ2-2; D might be TRBD1 (5 bases). The V gene lost 6 bases and the J gene lost 7 bases, with 12 bases spanning the gap. The length of the CDR3 is 13 residues. Per germline, CDR1 SNHLY and CDR2 FYNNEI. CDR3 sequence (DNA): TGTGCCAGCAGAGGGGAACCGGGCGGGGAGCTGTTTTTT. It is translated as CASRGEPGGELFF.

The V call is TRBV19, the J call TRBJ2-3, with D uncertain. The CDR3 covers 14 residues. CDR1 LNHDA and CDR2 SQIVND come from the germline V gene (reference sequence). V was trimmed by 6 bases and J by 0 bases, leaving 10 bases between them. CDR3 DNA: TGTGCCAGTAGCTCCCCCCCTAGCACAGATACGCAGTATTTT. Its translation is CASSSPPSTDTQYF.

This clone has only one observation. The genes are TRBV6-2 or TRBV6-3 and TRBJ1-4; perhaps TRBD1 as D (5 bases). Germline CDR1 and CDR2: MNHEY and SVGEGT. The CDR3 is 19 residues long. The V gene lost 2 bases and the J gene lost 0 bases, with 19 bases spanning the gap. The chain's CDR3 is CASSYPTNLGLPTNEKLFF. The CDR3 DNA reads TGTGCCAGCAGTTACCCCACCAATCTGGGGCTACCAACTAATGAAAAACTGTTTTTT.

The chain carries TRBV19 and TRBJ1-2, with unresolved D. V was trimmed by 3 bases and J by 4 bases, leaving 12 bases between them. The CDR3 is 14 residues long. The germline V gene encodes CDR1 LNHDA and CDR2 SQIVND (reference sequence). DNA for the CDR3: TGTGCCAGTAGTATTGGAGACCCACCCTATGGCTACACCTTC. Translated: CASSIGDPPYGYTF.

Here the CDR3 DNA reads TGTGCCAGCAGCCACGGGGGGGCAGGCACAGATACGCAGTATTTT. This gives the protein CASSHGGAGTDTQYF. V and J are TRBV7-2 and TRBJ2-3; 8 bases agree with TRBD2. The V and J ends lost 5 bases and 1 base, in that order; junction bases with no gene match: 5. The CDR3 runs 15 residues. Germline loops: CDR1 SGHTA, CDR2 FQGNSA.

The CDR3 DNA reads TGTGCCAGCAGTGACGGGGGTTTGAACACTGAAGCTTTCTTT. Translation gives CASSDGGLNTEAFF. This sequence joins TRBV2 and TRBJ1-1; maybe TRBD1 (5 bases). Trimming removed 3 bases at V and 0 bases at J, with 8 bases between. This CDR3 comprises 14 residues. Germline assignment: CDR1 SNHLY and CDR2 FYNNEI.

J is TRBJ2-3 and V is TRBV11-2, with 9 bases identical to TRBD2. This CDR3 is 15 amino acids long. The trim removed 5 bases at V and 8 bases at J, leaving 11 bases unmatched. Germline V gene lookup returns CDR1 SGHAT and CDR2 FQNNGV. CDR3 region: CASSPIAGARGTQYF. For the CDR3, the DNA is TGTGCCAGCAGCCCCATAGCGGGGGCTAGAGGTACGCAGTATTTT.